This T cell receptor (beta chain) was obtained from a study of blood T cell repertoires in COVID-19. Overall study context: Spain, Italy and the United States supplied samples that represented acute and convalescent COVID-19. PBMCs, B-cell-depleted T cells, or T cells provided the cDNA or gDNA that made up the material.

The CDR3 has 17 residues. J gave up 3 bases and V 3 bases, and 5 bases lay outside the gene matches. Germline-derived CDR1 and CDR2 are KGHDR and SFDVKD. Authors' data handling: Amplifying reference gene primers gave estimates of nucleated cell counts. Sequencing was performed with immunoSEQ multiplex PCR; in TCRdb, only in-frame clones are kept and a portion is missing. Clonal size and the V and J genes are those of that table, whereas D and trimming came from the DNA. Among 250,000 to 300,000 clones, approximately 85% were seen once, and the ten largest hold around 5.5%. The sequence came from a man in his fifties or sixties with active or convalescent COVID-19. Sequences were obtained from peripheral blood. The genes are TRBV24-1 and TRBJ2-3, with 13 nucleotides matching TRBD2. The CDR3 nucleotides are TGTGCCACCAGTGATGTGAGACTAGCGGGAGGTACAGATACGCAGTATTTT. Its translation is CATSDVRLAGGTDTQYF.